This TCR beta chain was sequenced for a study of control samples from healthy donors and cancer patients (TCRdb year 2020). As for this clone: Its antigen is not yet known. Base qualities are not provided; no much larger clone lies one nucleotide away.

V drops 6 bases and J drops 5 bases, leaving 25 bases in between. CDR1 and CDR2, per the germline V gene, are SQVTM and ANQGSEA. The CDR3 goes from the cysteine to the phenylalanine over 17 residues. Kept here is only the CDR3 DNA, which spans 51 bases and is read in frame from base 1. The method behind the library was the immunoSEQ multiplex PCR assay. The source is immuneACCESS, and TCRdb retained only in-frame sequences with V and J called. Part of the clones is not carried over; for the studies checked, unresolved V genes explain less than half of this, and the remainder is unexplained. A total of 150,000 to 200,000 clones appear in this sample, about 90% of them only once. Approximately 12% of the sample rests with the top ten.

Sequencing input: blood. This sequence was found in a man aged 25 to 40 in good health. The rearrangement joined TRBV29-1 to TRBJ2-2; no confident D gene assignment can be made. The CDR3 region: CSVLGTPSPADTGELFF. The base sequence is TGCAGCGTCCTCGGAACACCATCCCCCGCTGATACCGGGGAGCTGTTTTTT.